These T cell receptor beta chains were read from a single sample in a study of shared T cell receptors in the human thymus. Clones were read by immunoSEQ multiplex PCR, and TCRdb kept only the in-frame ones, dropping some. The sample includes some 640,000 clones, about 90% of them seen just once. These sequences were also reported in another study, on human thymus T cells.

Input material: thymocytes. The receptors were gathered from a boy younger than two with a congenital heart defect. Both conserved end residues are part of each CDR3. Fields, in order: clone size, D gene, V gene, J gene, CDR3 protein, CDR3 DNA. The D gene is left open where the match is weak. Clone sizes are given selectively: once, few, many, or a class where the clone is expanded.

>NA|TRBD1|TRBV19|TRBJ1-1
CASSIGVRTGGNTEAFF
TGTGCCAGTAGTATAGGGGTTAGGACAGGGGGCAACACTGAAGCTTTCTTT
>NA|TRBD1|TRBV5-6|TRBJ1-2
CASSWGQGHGYTF
TGTGCCAGCAGCTGGGGACAGGGGCACGGCTACACCTTC
>few|NA|TRBV19|TRBJ2-1
CASSWGHYYNEQFF
TGTGCCAGTAGTTGGGGACACTACTACAATGAGCAGTTCTTC
>NA|TRBD2|TRBV5-4|TRBJ2-2
CASSQTGTSLTGELFF
TGTGCCAGCAGCCAAACCGGGACTAGCCTCACCGGGGAGCTGTTTTTT
>NA|NA|TRBV2|TRBJ2-7
CASRGEDYEQYF
TGTGCCAGCAGAGGGGAGGACTACGAGCAGTACTTC
>NA|TRBD2|TRBV4-1|TRBJ2-7
CASSPVPLSGGEYEQYF
TGCGCCAGCAGCCCCGTCCCTCTTAGCGGGGGGGAGTACGAGCAGTACTTC
>NA|NA|TRBV4-3|TRBJ2-2
CASRDSLGTGELFF
TGCGCCAGTCGGGACTCCCTTGGGACCGGGGAGCTGTTTTTT
>NA|NA|TRBV28|TRBJ2-3
CASSGSGRTDTQYF
TGTGCCAGCAGTGGCAGTGGGCGCACAGATACGCAGTATTTT
>NA|TRBD1|TRBV6-1|TRBJ1-5
CASSGQGRSNQPQHF
TGTGCCAGCAGTGGACAGGGACGTAGCAATCAGCCCCAGCATTTT
>NA|NA|TRBV19|TRBJ1-1
CASSTSLTKPHLLNTEAFF
TGTGCCAGTAGTACTTCTCTGACAAAGCCCCACCTTCTGAACACTGAAGCTTTCTTT
>once|TRBD1|TRBV11-2|TRBJ1-5
CASSFNGTGGSGNQPQHF
TGTGCCAGCAGCTTTAATGGGACAGGGGGCTCGGGCAATCAGCCCCAGCATTTT
>NA|NA|TRBV7-6|TRBJ1-6
CASSHREFGNSPLHF
TGTGCCAGCAGCCACAGGGAGTTTGGGAATTCACCCCTCCACTTT
>NA|NA|TRBV28|TRBJ2-7
CASSPRTGSSYEQYF
TGTGCCAGCAGTCCCCGGACTGGCAGCTCCTACGAGCAGTACTTC
>NA|TRBD2|TRBV27|TRBJ2-1
CASSPGTSGRTFTNEQFF
TGTGCCAGCAGTCCTGGGACTAGCGGGAGGACGTTCACCAATGAGCAGTTCTTC
>NA|NA|TRBV5-1|TRBJ2-7
CASSSNTGTSYEQYF
TGCGCCAGCAGCTCCAACACCGGGACATCCTACGAGCAGTACTTC
>NA|NA|TRBV15|TRBJ2-7
CATSRDRQGRHEQYF
TGTGCCACCAGCAGAGATCGGCAGGGGCGACACGAGCAGTACTTC
>few|TRBD1|TRBV19|TRBJ1-1
CASSQGQRNTEAFF
TGTGCCAGTAGTCAGGGACAGAGGAACACTGAAGCTTTCTTT
>NA|NA|TRBV28|TRBJ2-5
CASGSRAQYF
TGTGCCAGCGGGTCCCGGGCCCAGTACTTC
>NA|TRBD2|TRBV28|TRBJ2-1
CASSRTGLDSNEQFF
TGTGCCAGCAGCCGTACGGGACTAGATAGCAATGAGCAGTTCTTC
>NA|NA|TRBV4-3|TRBJ1-2
CASSQKGQLANYGYTF
TGCGCCAGCAGCCAAAAAGGACAGCTAGCTAACTATGGCTACACCTTC
>NA|TRBD2|TRBV29-1|TRBJ2-3
CSVESTSGPTDTQYF
TGCAGCGTTGAATCGACTAGCGGCCCCACAGATACGCAGTATTTT